Listed below are T cell receptor beta chains from one sample, sequenced in a study of beta chain features in type 1 diabetes. TCRdb keeps only in-frame clones here, not all; method: immunoSEQ multiplex PCR. The sample comprises some 180,000 clones, more than 10% of which are singletons, and approximately 0.62% rests with the top ten. The sample comprised central memory CD4+ T cells from blood. The receptors here all came from a woman aged 18-29 years in good health. The conserved cysteine and the conserved F or W are not part of the CDR3 here. A row's size may be missing; if present it is once, few, many or a size class.

TRBV19	TRBJ2-1	few	ASSSLLAGAYNEQF
TRBV7-9	TRBJ2-7	few	ASSSSSYEQY
TRBV18	TRBJ1-1	few	ASSLGQGDEAF
TRBV29-1	TRBJ1-2	.	SGGTGVDGYT
TRBV11-2	TRBJ2-5	few	ASRRLRETQY
TRBV4-2	TRBJ2-5	.	ASSQDPPDSKTQY
TRBV4-2	TRBJ2-7	few	ASSQDLTDGEQY
TRBV6-1	TRBJ2-1	.	ASSASPGQGYNEQF
TRBV4-1	TRBJ2-1	few	ASSHERNSYNEQF
TRBV4-3	TRBJ1-4	few	ASSQDSGTTNEKLF
TRBV5-1	TRBJ2-5	.	ASSPAGAQETQY
TRBV29-1	TRBJ2-3	.	SVAPQQKQY
TRBV4-3	TRBJ2-5	few	ASSQVQGVGETQY
TRBV18	TRBJ2-5	.	ASSPPGQGAVETQY
TRBV7-9	TRBJ2-7	few	ASSPSRRGGSYEQY
TRBV28	TRBJ2-7	few	ASSFSYEQY
TRBV4-1	TRBJ2-1	.	ASRSSGSKNEQF
TRBV4-3	TRBJ2-7	few	ASSQALAGVREQY
TRBV29-1	TRBJ2-1	few	SAQDRGAHSYNEQF
TRBV29-1	TRBJ1-5	few	SVETGGGGNQPQH
TRBV7-9	TRBJ2-1	.	ASSGSGRHNEQF
TRBV7-2	TRBJ2-7	few	ASSPLAYEQY
TRBV9	TRBJ1-2	few	ASSVDPGRGYT